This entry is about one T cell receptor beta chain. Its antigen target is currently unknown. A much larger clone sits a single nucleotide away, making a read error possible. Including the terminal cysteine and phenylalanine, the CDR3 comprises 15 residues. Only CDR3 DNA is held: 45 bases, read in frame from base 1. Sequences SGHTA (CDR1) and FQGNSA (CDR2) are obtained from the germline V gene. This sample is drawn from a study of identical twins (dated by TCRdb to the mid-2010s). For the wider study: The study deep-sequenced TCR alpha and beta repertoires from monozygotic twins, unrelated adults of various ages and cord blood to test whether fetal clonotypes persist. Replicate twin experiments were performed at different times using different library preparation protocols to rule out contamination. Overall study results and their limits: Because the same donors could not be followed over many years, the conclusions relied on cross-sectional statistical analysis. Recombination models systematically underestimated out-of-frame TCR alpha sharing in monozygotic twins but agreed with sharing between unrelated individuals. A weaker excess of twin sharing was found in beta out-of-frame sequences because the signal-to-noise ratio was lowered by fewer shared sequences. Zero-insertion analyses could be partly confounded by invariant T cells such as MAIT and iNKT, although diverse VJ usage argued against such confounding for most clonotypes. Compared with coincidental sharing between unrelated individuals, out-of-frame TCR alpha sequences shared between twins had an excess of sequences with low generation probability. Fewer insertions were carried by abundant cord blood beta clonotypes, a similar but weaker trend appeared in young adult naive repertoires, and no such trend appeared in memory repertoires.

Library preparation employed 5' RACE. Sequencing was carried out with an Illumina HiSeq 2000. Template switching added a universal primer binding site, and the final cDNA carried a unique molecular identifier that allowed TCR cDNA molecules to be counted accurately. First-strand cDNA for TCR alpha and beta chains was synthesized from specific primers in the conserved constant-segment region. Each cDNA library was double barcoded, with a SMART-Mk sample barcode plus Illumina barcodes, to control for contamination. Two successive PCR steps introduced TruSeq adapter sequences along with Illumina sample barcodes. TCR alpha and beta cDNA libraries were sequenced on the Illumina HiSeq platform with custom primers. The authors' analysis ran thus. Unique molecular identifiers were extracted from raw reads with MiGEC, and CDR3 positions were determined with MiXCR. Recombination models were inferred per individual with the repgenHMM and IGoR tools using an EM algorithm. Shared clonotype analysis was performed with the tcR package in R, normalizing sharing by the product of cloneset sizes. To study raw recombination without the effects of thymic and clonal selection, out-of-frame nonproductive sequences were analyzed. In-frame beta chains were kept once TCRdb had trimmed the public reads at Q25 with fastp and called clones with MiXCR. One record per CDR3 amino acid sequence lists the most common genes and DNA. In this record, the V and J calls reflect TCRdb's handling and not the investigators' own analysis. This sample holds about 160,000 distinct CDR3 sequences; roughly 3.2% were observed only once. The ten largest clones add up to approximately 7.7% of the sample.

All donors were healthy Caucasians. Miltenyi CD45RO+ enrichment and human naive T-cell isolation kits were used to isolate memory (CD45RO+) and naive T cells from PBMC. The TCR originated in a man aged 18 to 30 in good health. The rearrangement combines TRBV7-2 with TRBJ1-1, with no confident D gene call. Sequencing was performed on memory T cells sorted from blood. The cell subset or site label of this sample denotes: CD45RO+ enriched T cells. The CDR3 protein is CAGSLDLGRNTEAFF. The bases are TGTGCCGGCAGCTTAGACTTAGGGCGGAACACTGAAGCTTTCTTT.